The 14 T cell receptor beta chains listed next were all sequenced from one sample in a study of cytomegalovirus exposure and HLA in healthy donors. The PCR ran on 60 Vbeta and 13 Jbeta primers. Profiled with immunoSEQ multiplex PCR; TCRdb holds only in-frame clones, not every one. The repertoire holds about 120,000 clones, with about 80% as singletons. Material: PBMCs. The receptors derive from a man aged 18-30 years in good health and CMV-seronegative.

This clone was seen a single time. The rearrangement links TRBV19 to TRBJ1-1; D is unclear. Trimming left V 6 bases short and J 5 bases short, with 13 bases between. CDR1 and CDR2 (germline): LNHDA, SQIVND (reference sequence). This CDR3 is built from 13 residues. The CDR3 bases are TGTGCCAGTAGGGCTAGTCGCGGGACTGAAGCTTTCTTT. This gives the protein CASRASRGTEAFF. Full variable domain (missing parts from reference TRBV19 and TRBJ1-1): DGGITQSPKYLFRKEGQNVTLSCEQNLNHDAMYWYRQDPGQGLRLIYYSQIVNDFQKGDIAEGYSVSREKKESFPLTVTSAQKNPTAFYLCASRASRGTEAFFGQGTRLTVV.

The table lists this clone with a count of one. The chain combines TRBV6-1 with TRBJ1-6; D perhaps matches TRBD1 (6 bases). The germline V gene encodes CDR1 MNHNS and CDR2 SASEGT. The CDR3 spans 15 residues. V was shortened by 6 bases and J by 2 bases, with 11 bases between the two germline ends. The CDR3 DNA sequence: TGTGCCAGCAGGCTTGCAGGGGCCTATAATTCACCCCTCCACTTT. As protein: CASRLAGAYNSPLHF.

The genes are TRBV7-8 and TRBJ1-2; tentatively, D is TRBD1 (5 bases). This CDR3 has 15 residues. The V and J ends lost 3 bases and 1 base respectively, with 12 bases between them. From germline, CDR1 is SGHVS and CDR2 FQNEAQ. The CDR3 here is CASSLKRDSNYGYTF. CDR3 in DNA: TGTGCCAGCAGCTTGAAACGCGACAGTAACTATGGCTACACCTTC.

The J gene is TRBJ2-1, the V gene TRBV19, with 14 bases identical to TRBD2. Germline V CDR1 and CDR2: LNHDA, SQIVND (reference sequence). V shed 8 bases and J 4 bases; nucleotides not matched to a gene: 4. The CDR3 is 15 amino acids. CDR3 in DNA: TGTGCCAGTCGGACTAGCGGGGGGCCTTACAATGAGCAGTTCTTC. Translation: CASRTSGGPYNEQFF.

This rearrangement joins TRBV12-1 to TRBJ1-2; the DNA was not compared with TRBD1, the D call given in the table. TRBV12-1 is shown as a pseudogene. The CDR3 spans 17 residues. CDR3 sequence reads: CASSFFPGTGELDGYTF. CDR3 in DNA: TGTGCCAGCAGTTTCTTTCCCGGGACAGGAGAATTAGATGGCTACACCTTC.

This chain connects TRBV25-1 to TRBJ1-2; D is undetermined. Germline V lookup: CDR1 MGHDK, CDR2 SYGVNS. This CDR3 is 11 amino acids long. The ends were cut back, 4 bases at V and 8 bases at J, with 8 bases in the middle. Here the CDR3 DNA reads TGTGCCAGCAGTGGAGGGTGGGGCTACACCTTC. This codes for CASSGGWGYTF.

The chain links TRBV29-1 to TRBJ1-1, with D hard to call. The CDR3 consists of 12 residues. The germline V gene has CDR1 SQVTM and CDR2 ANQGSEA. The V gene lost 6 bases and the J gene lost 1 base, with 9 bases spanning the gap. In nucleotides, the CDR3 is TGCAGCGTGCGTTCTTCGAACACTGAAGCTTTCTTT. It is translated as CSVRSSNTEAFF.

The genes are TRBV25-1 and TRBJ2-1, with D perhaps matching TRBD2 (5 bases). Trimming removed 4 bases from V and 4 bases from J, with 11 bases in between. This CDR3 region has 14 residues. CDR1 and CDR2 (germline): MGHDK, SYGVNS. CDR3 residues: CASSGLTIYNEQFF. In DNA, the CDR3 is TGTGCCAGCAGTGGACTAACGATTTACAATGAGCAGTTCTTC. The whole variable domain, remainder taken from reference TRBV25-1 and TRBJ2-1, is EADIYQTPRYLVIGTGKKITLECSQTMGHDKMYWYQQDPGMELHLIHYSYGVNSTEKGDLSSESTVSRIRTEHFPLTLESARPSHTSQYLCASSGLTIYNEQFFGPGTRLTVL.

The J gene is TRBJ1-5, the V gene TRBV19; D is ambiguous. The V end was cut by 1 base, the J end by 0 bases, with 16 bases between. The CDR3 has 18 amino acids. The germline CDR1 and CDR2 sequences are LNHDA and SQIVND (reference sequence). For the CDR3, the DNA is TGTGCCAGTAGTATAGCCGCGCCTTCGGGTTATAGCAATCAGCCCCAGCATTTT. It codes for CASSIAAPSGYSNQPQHF. Variable domain in full (rest from reference TRBV19 and TRBJ1-5): DGGITQSPKYLFRKEGQNVTLSCEQNLNHDAMYWYRQDPGQGLRLIYYSQIVNDFQKGDIAEGYSVSREKKESFPLTVTSAQKNPTAFYLCASSIAAPSGYSNQPQHFGDGTRLSIL.

The chain joins TRBV5-4 to TRBJ2-6, with TRBD2 identical over 7 bases. The CDR3 is 17 residues long. The germline V gene has CDR1 SGHNT and CDR2 YYREEE (reference sequence). Germline trimming cut 4 bases from V and 1 base from J; bases unmatched to any gene: 8. Here the CDR3 DNA reads TGTGCCAGCAGCAGCGGGATAGACCGTTCTGGGGCCAACGTCCTGACTTTC. It is translated as CASSSGIDRSGANVLTF.

As for this clone: A read error is likely, as this CDR3 ends without the conserved phenylalanine or tryptophan. The chain uses TRBV5-1 and TRBJ2-7, with 11 nucleotides matching TRBD2. V was clipped by 4 bases and J by 1 base; unmatched bases: 7. Germline loops: CDR1 SGHRS, CDR2 YFSETQ. CDR3 length: 16 amino acids. The CDR3 DNA follows: TGCGCCAGCAGCCAATCTAGCGGGGGGCGGTCCTACGAGCAGTACCTC. As protein: CASSQSSGGRSYEQYL.

This chain connects TRBV6-4 to TRBJ2-1; 7 bases agree with TRBD2. V lost 5 bases to trimming and J lost 10 bases; unmatched junction nucleotides: 17. CDR3 length: 16 residues. From germline, CDR1 is MRHNA and CDR2 SNTAGT. The CDR3 bases are TGTGCCAGCAGTATAGCTTTGCGGGAGTCCCTCGGGGAGCAGTTCTTC. It specifies CASSIALRESLGEQFF.

V gene TRBV9 combines with J gene TRBJ1-2; no clear D gene. Germline lookup yields CDR1 SGDLS and CDR2 YYNGEE. This CDR3 comprises 15 residues. V was shortened by 0 bases and J by 7 bases, with 16 bases between the two germline ends. The CDR3 protein is CASSVGSSPRGGYTF. In DNA, the CDR3 is TGTGCCAGCAGCGTAGGGAGCAGCCCGCGAGGTGGCTACACCTTC.

In its sample, this clone was seen a few times. The CDR3 nucleotides read TGTGCCAGCAGCTTAATTCAGGGGGCTGTGGAGACCCAGTACTTC. Translation: CASSLIQGAVETQYF. The V call is TRBV7-9, the J call TRBJ2-5, with TRBD1 matching 8 bases. This CDR3 is built from 15 residues. Germline V CDR1 and CDR2: SEHNR, FQNEAQ (reference sequence). With V trimmed by 2 bases and J by 5 bases, 7 bases remained unmatched.